This T cell receptor beta chain was captured by sequencing in a study of lymphopenia after photon versus proton radiotherapy. Whole-study results and caveats: After the lymphocyte nadir, photon-treated repertoires showed oligoclonal expansion, especially of CD8+ Temra cells. Larger post-nadir TCR diversity loss correlated inversely with survival in deceased patients. Proton therapy kept repertoires fairly stable, unlike photons, which gained effector/memory cells. Survival link was tested only in deceased patients; proton benefit remains a possibility.

Germline V CDR1 and CDR2: SGHDT, YYEEEE. The CDR3 loop spans 13 amino acids. The V end was cut by 0 bases, the J end by 6 bases, with 7 bases between. Libraries were prepared by immunoSEQ multiplex PCR; TCRdb keeps only in-frame clonotypes and omits some of them. Among over 50,000 clones listed, around 88% were seen once. On this clone itself: Its antigen is not known.

The chain has TRBV5-6 and TRBJ1-5; tentatively, D is TRBD1 (6 bases). Specimen: peripheral blood, collected from a patient treated with photon-based radiotherapy. The receptor comes from a man in his forties with gastric cancer. The CDR3 DNA reads TGTGCCAGCAGCTTGGGGGGGCGTCAGCCCCAGCATTTT. Amino acid sequence: CASSLGGRQPQHF.